This entry lists 26 T cell receptor beta chains sequenced from one sample in a study of blood T cell repertoires in COVID-19. Data came from immunoSEQ multiplex PCR; TCRdb stores just in-frame clones and leaves some out. Altogether about 120,000 clones are present, around 85% being singletons, with the ten largest covering 3% to 4%. Material: peripheral blood. These receptors all stem from a man between 60 and 75 years old with acute or convalescent COVID-19.

The V and J genes are TRBV5-1 and TRBJ2-7; D possibly corresponds to TRBD2 (6 bases). Germline lookup yields CDR1 SGHRS and CDR2 YFSETQ. This CDR3 spans 15 amino acids. The germline V and J ends were trimmed by 4 bases and 0 bases, with 14 bases remaining between them. The CDR3 is CASSPPGLYSYEQYF. CDR3 coding DNA: TGCGCCAGCAGCCCACCGGGACTCTACTCCTACGAGCAGTACTTC.

The chain employs TRBV5-1 and TRBJ1-1; 11 nucleotides match TRBD1. Germline V gene data show CDR1 as SGHRS and CDR2 as YFSETQ. V lost 4 bases and J lost 4; bases outside the gene matches: 3. CDR3 size: 14 residues. The CDR3 region has the DNA TGCGCCAGCAGCGGTGGGACAGGGGGCACTGAAGCTTTCTTT. This codes for CASSGGTGGTEAFF.

The chain employs TRBV9 and TRBJ2-7; 7 bases are shared with TRBD2. Germline assignment: CDR1 SGDLS and CDR2 YYNGEE. There are 14 residues in the CDR3. The V segment lost 0 bases and the J segment 6 bases; nucleotides outside the gene matches: 6. The CDR3 region is CASSVEPGRGEQYF. The DNA for the CDR3 is TGTGCCAGCAGCGTAGAGCCGGGGAGGGGCGAGCAGTACTTC.

A remark on this clone: Other DNA sequences of this sample code for an identical CDR3. This chain links TRBV28 with TRBJ2-7; a weak D match, TRBD2 (6 bases). With 5 bases removed from V and 3 bases from J, the gap between germline ends came to 14 bases. This CDR3 has 14 residues. The germline V gene has CDR1 MDHEN and CDR2 SYDVKM. Here the CDR3 DNA reads TGTGCCAGCAGTCTCCCGGGACTCAGCTACGAGCAGTACTTC. Its protein product is CASSLPGLSYEQYF.

In DNA, the CDR3 is TGTGCCAGCAGCGTAGCAACTAGCGGGAGCCGGGAGCAGTTCTTC. As protein: CASSVATSGSREQFF. The J gene is TRBJ2-1, the V gene TRBV9, with TRBD2 matching 11 bases. The V and J ends lost 0 bases and 10 bases, in that order; junction bases with no gene match: 6. The germline V gene has CDR1 SGDLS and CDR2 YYNGEE. The CDR3 extends over 15 amino acids.

J is TRBJ1-2 and V is TRBV9, with a tentative D call TRBD1 (6 bases). The CDR3 contains 14 residues. Germline V gives CDR1 SGDLS, CDR2 YYNGEE. Deletions cut 3 bases from V and 4 bases from J, with 13 bases between. CDR3: CASSEQQGIYGYTF. The DNA for the CDR3 is TGTGCCAGCAGCGAGCAACAGGGAATCTATGGCTACACCTTC. The variable domain in full, completed from reference TRBV9 and TRBJ1-2, reads DSGVTQTPKHLITATGQRVTLRCSPRSGDLSVYWYQQSLDQGLQFLIQYYNGEERAKGNILERFSAQQFPDLHSELNLSSLELGDSALYFCASSEQQGIYGYTFGSGTRLTVV.

The chain recombines TRBV4-2 with TRBJ2-3, with D tentatively TRBD2 (5 bases). Per germline, CDR1 LGHNA and CDR2 YNFKEQ. Trimming shortened V by 0 bases and J by 0 bases, and 10 bases separated the two germline ends. This CDR3 spans 16 amino acids. The CDR3: CASSQEPGGSTDTQYF. The CDR3 nucleotides read TGTGCCAGCAGCCAAGAACCTGGCGGGAGCACAGATACGCAGTATTTT.

The CDR3 spells CASSLEASGSLLYEQYF. The CDR3 region has the DNA TGCGCCAGCAGCTTGGAAGCTAGCGGGAGCTTACTCTACGAGCAGTACTTC. J is TRBJ2-7 and V is TRBV5-1, with 10 bases aligning to TRBD2. The germline V gene has CDR1 SGHRS and CDR2 YFSETQ. The CDR3 is 17 amino acids. J was trimmed by 3 bases and V by 0 bases; bases with no gene match: 9. The variable domain in full, completed from reference TRBV5-1 and TRBJ2-7, reads KAGVTQTPRYLIKTRGQQVTLSCSPISGHRSVSWYQQTPGQGLQFLFEYFSETQRNKGNFPGRFSGRQFSNSRSEMNVSTLELGDSALYLCASSLEASGSLLYEQYFGPGTRLTVT.

This clone was detected only once. This rearrangement joins TRBV24-1 to TRBJ2-1; D is undetermined. CDR3 size: 15 residues. Germline V gene sequence: CDR1 KGHDR, CDR2 SFDVKD. Between the trimmed V and J ends, which lost 2 bases and 5 bases, there was a span of 12 bases. DNA for the CDR3: TGTGCCACCAGTGATTCCCTAGTTCCCGACAATGAGCAGTTCTTC. It is translated as CATSDSLVPDNEQFF.

The V call is TRBV28, the J call TRBJ1-2, with TRBD1 identical over 8 bases. Germline CDR1 is MDHEN and CDR2 is SYDVKM. V lost 5 bases to trimming and J lost 12 bases; unmatched junction nucleotides: 8. The length of the CDR3 is 12 residues. The CDR3 DNA is TGTGCCAGCAGTCAGAGACAGGGGAGTGACACCTTC. Protein: CASSQRQGSDTF.

This clone showed up just once. This rearrangement joins TRBV6-5 to TRBJ2-3; 7 bases align to TRBD1. The length of the CDR3 is 13 residues. Germline V gene sequence: CDR1 MNHEY, CDR2 SVGAGI. Trimming removed 6 bases from V and 6 bases from J; junction bases left unmatched: 6. The CDR3 DNA reads TGTGCCAGCAGGCCCACAGGGGCCGATACGCAGTATTTT. It codes for CASRPTGADTQYF.

In DNA, the CDR3 is TGTGCCAGCAGCTATCCCACAGGGGAAGAGACCCAGTACTTC. It yields the protein CASSYPTGEETQYF. The V call is TRBV9, the J call TRBJ2-5, with 7 bases lining up with TRBD1. The trim removed 4 bases at V and 3 bases at J, leaving 6 bases unmatched. Germline CDR1 and CDR2: SGDLS and YYNGEE. CDR3 length: 14 amino acids. Looking up the rest from reference TRBV9 and TRBJ2-5 gives the full variable domain: DSGVTQTPKHLITATGQRVTLRCSPRSGDLSVYWYQQSLDQGLQFLIQYYNGEERAKGNILERFSAQQFPDLHSELNLSSLELGDSALYFCASSYPTGEETQYFGPGTRLLVL.

The J gene is TRBJ1-1, the V gene TRBV19; maybe TRBD1 (5 bases). The CDR3 is made up of 14 amino acids. V was pared by 7 bases and J by 5 bases, with 17 bases between. Germline V gives CDR1 LNHDA, CDR2 SQIVND (reference sequence). This CDR3 reads CASTPGGKGTEAFF. The CDR3 DNA reads as TGTGCCAGTACCCCGGGAGGTAAGGGGACTGAAGCTTTCTTT.

V usage is TRBV18 and J usage is TRBJ2-6; 11 nucleotides agree with TRBD1. This CDR3 is built from 17 residues. Trimming at V came to 4 bases and at J to 1 base, leaving 3 bases not matched to a gene. The germline V gene has CDR1 KGHSH and CDR2 LQKENI. The CDR3 here is CASSLDRGRSGANVLTF. In DNA form, the CDR3 reads TGTGCCAGCTCACTGGACAGGGGGCGATCTGGGGCCAACGTCCTGACTTTC.

The V and J genes are TRBV6-2 or TRBV6-3 and TRBJ2-1; TRBD2 might be the D (6 bases). The CDR3 is made up of 14 amino acids. Per the germline V gene, CDR1 is MNHEY and CDR2 is SVGEGT. V lost 0 bases, J lost 9 bases, and 12 bases lay in between. The CDR3 DNA reads as TGTGCCAGCAGTTACTCGAGTAAGGAGGGTGAGCAGTTCTTC. This encodes CASSYSSKEGEQFF.

The genes are TRBV24-1 and TRBJ2-5; the D is unclear. The CDR3 covers 11 residues. The germline gives CDR1 KGHDR, CDR2 SFDVKD. V was pared by 3 bases and J by 5 bases, with 3 bases between. DNA of the CDR3: TGTGCCACCAGTGATCTGGAGACCCAGTACTTC. As protein: CATSDLETQYF.

The rearrangement uses TRBV13 and TRBJ2-6; a possible D gene is TRBD1 (5 bases). The CDR3 contains 15 residues. V dropped 0 bases and J dropped 3 bases, with 6 bases sitting between them. The germline V gene encodes CDR1 PRHDT and CDR2 FYEKMQ (reference sequence). The DNA for the CDR3 is TGTGCCAGCAGCTTAGGGGGGCTTGGGGCCAACGTCCTGACTTTC. Translated: CASSLGGLGANVLTF.

The chain couples TRBV19 to TRBJ2-7, with D tentatively TRBD2 (6 bases). This CDR3 spans 14 amino acids. V lost 8 bases and J lost 0, with 14 bases in between. Germline V gene lookup returns CDR1 LNHDA and CDR2 SQIVND (reference sequence). The CDR3 DNA reads as TGTGCCAGTTCACGGGGGTATAGCTCCTACGAGCAGTACTTC. This codes for CASSRGYSSYEQYF.

This clone was counted a few times. This chain joins TRBV6-1 and TRBJ1-2, with 10 bases aligning to TRBD1. The CDR3 consists of 16 residues. V was clipped by 0 bases and J by 5 bases; unmatched bases: 6. The V gene's germline CDR1 is MNHNS and CDR2 SASEGT. The CDR3 coding sequence is TGTGCCAGCAGTGAAGCCTCGGGACAGGGGTTTTATGGCTACACCTTC. It yields the protein CASSEASGQGFYGYTF.

The chain is built from TRBV10-2 and TRBJ2-5; possibly TRBD1 for D (5 bases). The CDR3 covers 13 residues. Germline-derived CDR1 and CDR2 are WSHSY and SAAADI. V was cut by 5 bases and J by 2 bases, with 9 bases left in between. CDR3 amino acids: CASSLRQQETQYF. The CDR3 DNA reads TGCGCCAGCAGTCTTAGACAGCAAGAGACCCAGTACTTC.

This chain links TRBV6-6 with TRBJ2-4, with 7 bases aligning to TRBD1. The CDR3 is made up of 14 amino acids. Germline lookup yields CDR1 MNHNY and CDR2 SVGAGI (reference sequence). Losses at the gene ends were 6 bases for V and 8 bases for J; bases not matched to a gene: 10. The CDR3 here is CASRATGVSDIQYF. The CDR3 nucleotides are TGTGCCAGCAGGGCCACAGGGGTATCGGACATTCAGTACTTC.

This clone was observed a handful of times. The chain carries TRBV7-9 and TRBJ2-1, with TRBD1 matching 9 bases. The trim removed 6 bases at V and 6 bases at J, leaving 6 bases unmatched. Germline values: CDR1 SEHNR, CDR2 FQNEAQ (reference sequence). This CDR3 region has 14 residues. DNA of the CDR3: TGTGCCAGCAGTTTGGACAGGGGAGTCAATGAGCAGTTCTTC. It yields the protein CASSLDRGVNEQFF.

This chain uses TRBV6-2 or TRBV6-3 with TRBJ2-7, with D possibly being TRBD1 (6 bases). CDR1 and CDR2 (germline): MNHEY, SVGEGT. Trimming shortened V by 5 bases and J by 3 bases, and 20 bases separated the two germline ends. The CDR3 is 16 amino acids. This CDR3 reads CASSAVSGEKYYEQYF. As DNA, the CDR3 is TGTGCCAGCAGTGCCGTCTCAGGGGAGAAATACTACGAGCAGTACTTC.

This clone has more than one count but fewer than ten. The rearrangement links TRBV7-2 to TRBJ2-5; 11 nucleotides match TRBD2. V trimming: 11 bases; J trimming: 5 bases; junction bases outside the gene matches: 13. Looked up from germline, CDR1 is SGHTA and CDR2 is FQGNSA. The CDR3 covers 15 residues. In DNA form, the CDR3 reads TGTGCCTCCGGGGGACTAGCGGTAGCGGGGGAGACCCAGTACTTC. Encoded protein: CASGGLAVAGETQYF. Filled out from reference TRBV7-2 and TRBJ2-5, the complete variable domain reads GAGVSQSPSNKVTEKGKDVELRCDPISGHTALYWYRQSLGQGLEFLIYFQGNSAPDKSGLPSDRFSAERTGGSVSTLTIQRTQQEDSAVYLCASGGLAVAGETQYFGPGTRLLVL.

J is TRBJ1-3 and V is TRBV18, with TRBD1 identical over 9 bases. The CDR3 consists of 15 residues. Trimming cost V 3 bases and J 2 bases; bases outside gene matches: 2. Germline-derived CDR1 and CDR2 are KGHSH and LQKENI. The CDR3 DNA reads TGTGCCAGCTCACCCGGGACAGGGACTGGAAACACCATATATTTT. Amino acids: CASSPGTGTGNTIYF.

V and J are TRBV28 and TRBJ2-7; tentative D call: TRBD1 (6 bases). The ends were cut back, 7 bases at V and 2 bases at J, with 15 bases in the middle. The CDR3 totals 14 residues. The V gene's germline CDR1 is MDHEN and CDR2 SYDVKM. The DNA of the CDR3 is TGTGCCAGCACCTTACTACAGGGACCCTACGAGCAGTACTTC. This codes for CASTLLQGPYEQYF. The full variable domain, rest sourced from reference TRBV28 and TRBJ2-7, is DVKVTQSSRYLVKRTGEKVFLECVQDMDHENMFWYRQDPGLGLRLIYFSYDVKMKEKGDIPEGYSVSREKKERFSLILESASTNQTSMYLCASTLLQGPYEQYFGPGTRLTVT.